This TCR beta chain was sequenced during a study of Ad26.COV2.S vaccination and SARS-CoV-2 variants. Sample treatment: around 19 received Ad26.COV2.S at low or high dose, single or two shots; a few received placebo; per-sample allocation not given. Sampling took place 63 days after the first vaccine or placebo injection. V lost 2 bases and J lost 5, with 4 bases in between. This CDR3 is built from 11 residues. Germline CDR1 SGHDT, CDR2 YYEEEE. The method was immunoSEQ multiplex PCR; TCRdb's version includes in-frame clones alone and lacks a portion of them. The sample consists of more than 350,000 clones, around 90% of them appearing once.

The sequence came from a person aged 18-60 years who received the Ad26.COV2.S COVID-19 vaccine or a placebo. The J gene is TRBJ2-5, the V gene TRBV5-6; D is uncertain. Sequencing was performed on peripheral blood, taken in a trial of Ad26.COV2.S vaccine versus placebo. As DNA, the CDR3 is TGTGCCAGCAGCTTTGACGAGACCCAGTACTTC. The encoded protein is CASSFDETQYF.